This entry describes one T cell receptor (beta chain). Antigen specificity is unknown. The sample comes from a study of shared clonotypes between healthy human individuals. General observations from the study: On the whole, naive subsets had larger estimated richness than memory subsets had.

The CDR3 length is 21 residues. The trim removed 2 bases at V and 0 bases at J, leaving 16 bases unmatched. Germline V CDR1 and CDR2: LGHNA, YNFKEQ. Each sorted subset replicate got 200 ng genomic DNA, tens of thousands of genomes. Generated by immunoSEQ multiplex PCR, the TCRdb table keeps only in-frame clones and is missing some. The sample has roughly 1,000,000 clones, roughly 74% seen once; the top ten hold 0.6% to 0.75%. Input material: memory CD4+ T cells from PBMCs. Subset specified: CD45RA-negative fraction. V and J are TRBV4-2 and TRBJ2-1, with 10 positions matching TRBD2. The sequence was obtained from a man between 18 and 35 years old in good health. Some clones in this sample may be carry-over from other donors' samples. CDR3 DNA: TGTGCCAGCAGCCAAAAACCAATACCCGGGACTAGCGTTAGCTCCTACAATGAGCAGTTCTTC. It encodes CASSQKPIPGTSVSSYNEQFF.